The clone carrying this TCR beta chain has ten or more counts. Antigen: not known. The sample comes from a study of regulatory T cells in long-lasting Graves disease. iRepertoire HTBI primers and Arm-PCR of CDR3 regions built TCR beta libraries. Via MiXCR, TCRdb re-called the multiplex PCR reads, giving one row per CDR3 protein. The table shows roughly 410,000 distinct CDR3 sequences, with 15% occurring only once. Study results and limitations: The study found TRBV28, TRBJ1-2 and TRBJ2-5 favored in persistent disease.

Time point reported: newly diagnosed GD, antithyroid drugs for less than 3 months. PBMC RNA served as the TCR library source. Trimming removed 6 bases from V and 2 bases from J; junction bases left unmatched: 5. There are 14 residues in the CDR3. The same data also contributed to another study, on T cells in Graves' hyperthyroidism and ophthalmopathy. That paper states: Initially, a first-round RT-PCR of the TCR CDR3 employed the HTBI primer set.

The input for sequencing was peripheral blood mononuclear cells (PBMCs), taken at new diagnosis, from a patient treated with antithyroid drugs. The rearrangement uses TRBV12-3 or TRBV12-4 and TRBJ1-1; TRBD1 matches at 8 bases. The TCR sequence derives from a woman between 40 and 50 years old with Graves disease. The CDR3 here is CASRPGQANTEAFF. DNA for the CDR3: TGTGCCAGCAGACCGGGACAGGCAAACACTGAAGCTTTCTTT.